These T cell receptor beta chains were read from a single sample in a study of T cell changes during pregnancy in multiple sclerosis. TCRdb keeps only in-frame clones here, not all; method: immunoSEQ multiplex PCR. This table has 40,000 to 55,000 clones, 85% to 90% appearing once. The sample consisted of peripheral blood, taken in the first trimester of pregnancy. All receptors come from a female donor in good health, enrolled as a control in a pregnancy study. Each CDR3 is given with its conserved first and last residue. Each record gives: clone size, J gene, D gene, V gene, CDR3 length, CDR3 protein, CDR3 DNA. D genes are given only for firm matches. Only some rows state a clone size, as once, few, many or a class for expanded clones.

NA TRBJ1-1 NA TRBV6-5 15 CASSYSPGGSTEAFF TGTGCCAGCAGTTACTCTCCGGGAGGGAGCACTGAAGCTTTCTTT
NA TRBJ2-3 TRBD2 TRBV7-3 13 CASSPTSGGVRYF TGTGCCAGCAGCCCTACTAGCGGGGGGGTTCGGTATTTT
NA TRBJ2-2 NA TRBV7-9 13 CASSLANRGELFF TGTGCCAGCAGCTTAGCCAACAGAGGGGAGCTGTTTTTT
once TRBJ2-7 NA TRBV7-2 12 CASSATGYEQYF TGTGCCAGCAGCGCAACAGGGTACGAGCAGTACTTC
NA TRBJ1-1 TRBD1 TRBV28 15 CASRQAGTGGTEAFF TGTGCCAGCAGACAGGCGGGGACAGGGGGCACTGAAGCTTTCTTT
NA TRBJ1-2 NA TRBV4-3 18 CASSQDGGSIGPDYGYTF TGCGCCAGCAGCCAGGACGGGGGTTCGATTGGGCCGGACTATGGCTACACCTTC
NA TRBJ2-7 NA TRBV7-9 13 CASSLSRGYEQYF TGTGCCAGCAGCTTATCCAGGGGCTACGAGCAGTACTTC
NA TRBJ2-7 NA TRBV12-1 15 CASSFGRLQSYEQYF TGTGCCAGCAGCTTTGGGCGGCTTCAGAGCTACGAGCAGTACTTC
NA TRBJ1-1 NA TRBV18 15 CASSPPLGGNTEAFF TGTGCCAGCTCACCACCTCTAGGGGGGAACACTGAAGCTTTCTTT
NA TRBJ2-7 TRBD1 TRBV5-1 14 CASRTGGIPYEQYF TGCGCCAGCAGAACAGGGGGTATACCCTACGAGCAGTACTTC